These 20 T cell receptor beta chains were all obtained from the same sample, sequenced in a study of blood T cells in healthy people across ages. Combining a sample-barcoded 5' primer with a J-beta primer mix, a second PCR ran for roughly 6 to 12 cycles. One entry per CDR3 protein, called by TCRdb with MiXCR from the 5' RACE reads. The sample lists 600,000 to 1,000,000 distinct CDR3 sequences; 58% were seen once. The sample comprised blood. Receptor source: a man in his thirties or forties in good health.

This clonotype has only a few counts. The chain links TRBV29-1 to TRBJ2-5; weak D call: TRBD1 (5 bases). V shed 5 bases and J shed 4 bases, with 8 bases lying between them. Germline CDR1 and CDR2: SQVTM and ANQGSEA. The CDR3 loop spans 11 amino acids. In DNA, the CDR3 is TGCAGCGTTAGGGGCGCAGAGACCCAGTACTTC. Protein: CSVRGAETQYF.

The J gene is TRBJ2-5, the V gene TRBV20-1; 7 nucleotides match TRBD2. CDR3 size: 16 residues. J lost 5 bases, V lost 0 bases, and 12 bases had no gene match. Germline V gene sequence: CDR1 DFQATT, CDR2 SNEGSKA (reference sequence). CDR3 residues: CSARDLAGVPGETQYF. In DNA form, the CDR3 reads TGCAGTGCTAGAGATCTGGCGGGGGTTCCTGGCGAGACCCAGTACTTC.

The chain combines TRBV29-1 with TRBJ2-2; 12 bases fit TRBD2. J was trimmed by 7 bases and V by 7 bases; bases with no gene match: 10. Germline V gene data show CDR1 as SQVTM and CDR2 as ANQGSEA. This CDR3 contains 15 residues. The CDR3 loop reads CSARTSGTQGGELFF. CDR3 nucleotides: TGCAGCGCACGGACTAGCGGGACCCAAGGCGGGGAGCTGTTTTTT.

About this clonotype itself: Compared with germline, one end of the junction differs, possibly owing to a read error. CDR3 DNA: TGCAGTGCCCGGGATACCGGGTTGGAGACCCGGTACTTC. Translated, it gives CSARDTGLETRYF. The V call is TRBV20-1, the J call TRBJ2-5; D is perhaps TRBD2 (5 bases). Per the germline V gene, CDR1 is DFQATT and CDR2 is SNEGSKA (reference sequence). CDR3 length: 13 amino acids.

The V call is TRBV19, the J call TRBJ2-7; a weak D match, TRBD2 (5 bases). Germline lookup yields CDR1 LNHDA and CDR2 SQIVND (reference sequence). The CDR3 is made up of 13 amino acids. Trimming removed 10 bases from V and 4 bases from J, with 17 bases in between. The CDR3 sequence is CATALSRTYEQYF. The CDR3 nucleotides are TGTGCCACCGCGCTCTCAAGGACTTACGAGCAGTACTTC.

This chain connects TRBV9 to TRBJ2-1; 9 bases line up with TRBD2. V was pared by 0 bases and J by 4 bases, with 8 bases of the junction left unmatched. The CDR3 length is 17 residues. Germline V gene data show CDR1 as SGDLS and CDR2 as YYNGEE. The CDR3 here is CASSVGLREGQYNEQFF. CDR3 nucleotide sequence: TGTGCCAGCAGCGTAGGATTGCGGGAGGGTCAATACAATGAGCAGTTCTTC.

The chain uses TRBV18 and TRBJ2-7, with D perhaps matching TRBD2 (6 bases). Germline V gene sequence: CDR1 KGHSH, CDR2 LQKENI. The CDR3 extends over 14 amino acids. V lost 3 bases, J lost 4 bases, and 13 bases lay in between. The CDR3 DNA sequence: TGTGCCAGCTCACCGACGGAGGGATCGTACGAGCAGTACTTC. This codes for CASSPTEGSYEQYF.

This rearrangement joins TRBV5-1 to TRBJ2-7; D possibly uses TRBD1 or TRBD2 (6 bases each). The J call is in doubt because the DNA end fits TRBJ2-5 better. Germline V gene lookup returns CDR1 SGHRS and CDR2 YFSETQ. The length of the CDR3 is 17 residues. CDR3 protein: CASSLWGAHTIGETQYF. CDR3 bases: TGCGCCAGCAGCTTGTGGGGGGCCCACACGATCGGGGAGACCCAGTACTTC.

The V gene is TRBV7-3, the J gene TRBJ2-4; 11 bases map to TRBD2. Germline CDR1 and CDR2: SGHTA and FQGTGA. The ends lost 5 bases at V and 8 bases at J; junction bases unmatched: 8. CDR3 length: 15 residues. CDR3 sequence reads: CASSPIAGGPDIQYF. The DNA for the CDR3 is TGTGCCAGCAGCCCAATAGCGGGAGGGCCAGACATTCAGTACTTC.

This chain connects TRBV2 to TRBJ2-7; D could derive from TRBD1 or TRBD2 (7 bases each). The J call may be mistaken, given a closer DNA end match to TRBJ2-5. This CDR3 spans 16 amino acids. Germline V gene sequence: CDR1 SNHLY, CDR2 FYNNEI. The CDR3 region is CASSEARRGGIETQYF. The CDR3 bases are TGTGCCAGCAGTGAAGCGCGCAGGGGGGGGATTGAGACCCAGTACTTC.

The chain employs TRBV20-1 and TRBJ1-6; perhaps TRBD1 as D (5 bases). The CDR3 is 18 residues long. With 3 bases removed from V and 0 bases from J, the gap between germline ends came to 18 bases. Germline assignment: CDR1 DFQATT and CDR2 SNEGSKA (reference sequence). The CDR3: CSARDNENLSSYNSPLHF. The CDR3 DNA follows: TGCAGTGCTAGGGACAACGAAAACCTCAGCTCCTATAATTCACCCCTCCACTTT.

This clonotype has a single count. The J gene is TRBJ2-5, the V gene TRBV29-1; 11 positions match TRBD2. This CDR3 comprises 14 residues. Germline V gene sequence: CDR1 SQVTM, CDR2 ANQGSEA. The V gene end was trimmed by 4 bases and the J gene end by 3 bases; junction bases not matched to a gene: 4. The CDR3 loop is CSVATLAGEETQYF. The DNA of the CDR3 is TGCAGCGTTGCAACACTAGCGGGGGAAGAGACCCAGTACTTC.

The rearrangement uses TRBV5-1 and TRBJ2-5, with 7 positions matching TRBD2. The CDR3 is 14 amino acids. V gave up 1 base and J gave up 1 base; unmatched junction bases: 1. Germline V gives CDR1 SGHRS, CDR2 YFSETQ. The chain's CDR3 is CASSLSGVQETQYF. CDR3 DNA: TGCGCCAGCAGCTTGAGCGGGGTCCAAGAGACCCAGTACTTC.

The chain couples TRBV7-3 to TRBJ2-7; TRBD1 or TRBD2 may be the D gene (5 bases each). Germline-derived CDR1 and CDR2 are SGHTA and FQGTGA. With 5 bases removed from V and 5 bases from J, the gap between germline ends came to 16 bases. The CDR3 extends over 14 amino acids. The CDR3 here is CASSVSGRRDEQYF. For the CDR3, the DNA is TGTGCCAGCAGCGTATCGGGACGTCGGGACGAGCAGTACTTC.

CDR3 sequence: CASSEEVETQYF. The DNA of the CDR3 is TGTGCCAGCAGCGAGGAGGTCGAGACCCAGTACTTC. V usage is TRBV6-2 or TRBV6-3 and J usage is TRBJ2-5, with D perhaps matching TRBD2 (5 bases). The CDR3 has 12 residues. In germline, CDR1 is MNHEY, CDR2 SVGEGT. V lost 6 bases to trimming and J lost 5 bases, with 10 bases between them.

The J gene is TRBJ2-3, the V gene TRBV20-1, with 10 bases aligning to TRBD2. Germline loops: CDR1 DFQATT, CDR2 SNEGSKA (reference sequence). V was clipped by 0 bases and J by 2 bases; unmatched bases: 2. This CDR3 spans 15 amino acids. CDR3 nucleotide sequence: TGCAGTGCTAGAGATAGCGGGGGGAACACAGATACGCAGTATTTT. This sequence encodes CSARDSGGNTDTQYF.

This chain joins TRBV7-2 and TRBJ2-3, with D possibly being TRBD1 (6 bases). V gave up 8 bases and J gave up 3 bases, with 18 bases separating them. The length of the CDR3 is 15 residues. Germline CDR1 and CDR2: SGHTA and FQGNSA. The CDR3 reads CASAVGQTITDTQYF. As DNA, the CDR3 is TGTGCCAGCGCCGTAGGACAGACCATTACAGATACGCAGTATTTT. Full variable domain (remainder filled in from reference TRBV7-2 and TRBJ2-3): GAGVSQSPSNKVTEKGKDVELRCDPISGHTALYWYRQSLGQGLEFLIYFQGNSAPDKSGLPSDRFSAERTGGSVSTLTIQRTQQEDSAVYLCASAVGQTITDTQYFGPGTRLTVL.

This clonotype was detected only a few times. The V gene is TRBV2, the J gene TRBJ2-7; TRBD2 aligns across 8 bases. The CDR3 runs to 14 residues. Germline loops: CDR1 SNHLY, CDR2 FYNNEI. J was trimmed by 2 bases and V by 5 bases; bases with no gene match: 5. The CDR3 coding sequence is TGTGCCAGCAGTTCGTCGGGAGGGGCCTACGAGCAGTACTTC. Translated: CASSSSGGAYEQYF.

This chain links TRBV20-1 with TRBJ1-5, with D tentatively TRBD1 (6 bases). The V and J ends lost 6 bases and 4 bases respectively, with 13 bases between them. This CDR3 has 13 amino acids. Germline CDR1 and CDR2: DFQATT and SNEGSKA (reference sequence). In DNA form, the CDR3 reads TGCAGTGCCACCTCACAGGGAAATCAGCCCCAGCATTTT. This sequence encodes CSATSQGNQPQHF.

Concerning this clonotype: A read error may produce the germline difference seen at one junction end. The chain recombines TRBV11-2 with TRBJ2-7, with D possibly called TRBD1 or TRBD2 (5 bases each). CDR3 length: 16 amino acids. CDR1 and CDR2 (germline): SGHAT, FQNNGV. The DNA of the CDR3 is TGTGCCAGCAGCCTAGATGGGACGACCGAGACCTACGAGCAGTACTTC. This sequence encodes CASSLDGTTETYEQYF.